These 20 T cell receptor beta chains share one sample of origin, sequenced in a study of follicular helper T cells after annual influenza vaccination. Time point: 2015-2016 season, pre-vaccination. Sequencing used immunoSEQ multiplex PCR; TCRdb keeps in-frame clones, though not all of them. The repertoire holds under 15,000 clones, with nearly 80% as singletons. The sample in question was CXCR5- memory CD4+ T cells sorted from blood, obtained on the day of influenza vaccination. The origin of the receptors is an adult who received the influenza vaccine.

V usage is TRBV4-1 and J usage is TRBJ1-5; D is uncertain. Germline V gene lookup returns CDR1 MGHRA and CDR2 YSYEKL. The CDR3 consists of 13 residues. V was trimmed by 1 base and J by 6 bases, leaving 7 bases between them. The CDR3 bases are TGCGCCAGCAGCCAAGCGGGTTCTCAGCCCCAGCATTTT. This codes for CASSQAGSQPQHF.

The chain carries TRBV7-8 and TRBJ2-7, with 10 positions matching TRBD1. Germline-derived CDR1 and CDR2 are SGHVS and FQNEAQ. V shed 3 bases and J 3 bases; nucleotides not matched to a gene: 5. The CDR3 consists of 15 residues. The CDR3 sequence: CASSFTRTGGYEQYF. Written as DNA, the CDR3 is TGTGCCAGCAGCTTTACCCGGACAGGGGGCTACGAGCAGTACTTC.

This chain connects TRBV6-5 to TRBJ2-7, with no clear D. Trimming cost V 7 bases and J 4 bases, with 17 bases left between them. From germline, CDR1 is MNHEY and CDR2 SVGAGI. This CDR3 contains 14 residues. As DNA, the CDR3 is TGTGCCAGCATCCGGCGAAAGGGCGCATACGAGCAGTACTTC. Translating gives CASIRRKGAYEQYF.

The rearrangement uses TRBV6-1 and TRBJ2-5, with D perhaps given as TRBD1 or TRBD2 (5 bases each). This CDR3 is built from 15 residues. V gave up 3 bases and J gave up 4 bases, with 15 bases separating them. Germline lookup yields CDR1 MNHNS and CDR2 SASEGT. This CDR3 is CASSDGTSFIETQYF. In DNA, the CDR3 is TGTGCCAGCAGTGACGGGACGAGCTTTATAGAGACCCAGTACTTC.

J is TRBJ2-1 and V is TRBV5-5, with 8 bases matching TRBD1. The CDR3 runs 17 residues. The germline CDR1 and CDR2 sequences are SGHKS and YYEKEE (reference sequence). V shed 0 bases, J shed 7 bases, and the junction held 12 bases outside the gene matches. In DNA, the CDR3 is TGTGCCAGCAGCTTGGGTCACTACCGGGACAGGAAGAATGAGCAGTTCTTC. The encoded protein is CASSLGHYRDRKNEQFF.

CDR3 residues: CASSPTPWAEDNEKLFF. The CDR3 DNA reads as TGTGCCAGCAGTCCAACCCCTTGGGCCGAAGATAATGAAAAACTGTTTTTT. J is TRBJ1-4 and V is TRBV28; the D is unclear. Germline V lookup: CDR1 MDHEN, CDR2 SYDVKM. V lost 5 bases and J 4 bases, leaving 20 bases between the germline ends. This CDR3 spans 17 amino acids.

The rearrangement uses TRBV6-1 and TRBJ1-2; D gene unclear. V was shortened by 5 bases and J by 1 base, with 8 bases between the two germline ends. This CDR3 region has 13 residues. The germline gives CDR1 MNHNS, CDR2 SASEGT. DNA for the CDR3: TGTGCCAGCAGTAAACAGATTAACTATGGCTACACCTTC. It codes for CASSKQINYGYTF.

The gene calls are TRBV7-8 and TRBJ2-2; perhaps TRBD1 as D (6 bases). Between the trimmed V and J ends, which lost 2 bases and 0 bases, there was a span of 13 bases. CDR1 is SGHVS and CDR2 is FQNEAQ in the germline V gene. The CDR3 has 17 amino acids. DNA for the CDR3: TGTGCCAGCAGCTTATCGGCCGGACAGCCGAACACCGGGGAGCTGTTTTTT. Translation gives CASSLSAGQPNTGELFF. Drawing the rest from reference TRBV7-8 and TRBJ2-2, the complete variable domain is GAGVSQSPRYKVAKRGQDVALRCDPISGHVSLFWYQQALGQGPEFLTYFQNEAQLDKSGLPSDRFFAERPEGSVSTLKIQRTQQEDSAVYLCASSLSAGQPNTGELFFGEGSRLTVL.

To note about this clone: At one end, the junction sequence differs from germline, possibly due to a read error. The V gene is TRBV5-6, the J gene TRBJ2-2; tentative D call: TRBD1 (5 bases). This CDR3 has 14 amino acids. The V gene's germline CDR1 is SGHDT and CDR2 YYEEEE. In nucleotides, the CDR3 is TGTGCCAGCAGTTTGGGGCCAACCGCCGGGGAGCTGTTTTTT. As protein: CASSLGPTAGELFF.

This chain joins TRBV6-5 and TRBJ2-7, with TRBD1 matching over 10 bases. Trimming removed 6 bases from V and 4 bases from J; junction bases left unmatched: 6. The CDR3 is made up of 14 amino acids. Germline V gene lookup returns CDR1 MNHEY and CDR2 SVGAGI. The chain's CDR3 is CASSADRGQYEQYF. CDR3 sequence (DNA): TGTGCCAGCAGCGCCGACAGGGGGCAATACGAGCAGTACTTC.

The rearrangement links TRBV30 to TRBJ2-1; D unresolved. CDR1 is GTSNPN, CDR2 SVGIG, per germline (reference sequence). The CDR3 has 12 residues. Trimming took off 2 bases at V and 8 bases at J, with 10 bases between the two ends. CDR3 bases: TGTGCCTGGAGTCCCAGATACTATGAGCAGTTCTTC. Amino acids: CAWSPRYYEQFF. Filled out from reference TRBV30 and TRBJ2-1, the complete variable domain reads SQTIHQWPATLVQPVGSPLSLECTVEGTSNPNLYWYRQAAGRGLQLLFYSVGIGQISSEVPQNLSASRPQDRQFILSSKKLLLSDSGFYLCAWSPRYYEQFFGPGTRLTVL.

This chain links TRBV7-2 with TRBJ2-1; tentatively, D is TRBD1 or TRBD2 (6 bases each). V gave up 5 bases and J gave up 0 bases, with 11 bases separating them. The CDR3 extends over 15 amino acids. Germline values: CDR1 SGHTA, CDR2 FQGNSA. The CDR3 bases are TGTGCCAGCAGCAGGGGGGCGAGCTCCTACAATGAGCAGTTCTTC. Translating gives CASSRGASSYNEQFF. The full variable domain, in which reference TRBV7-2 and TRBJ2-1 provide the parts outside the CDR3, is GAGVSQSPSNKVTEKGKDVELRCDPISGHTALYWYRQSLGQGLEFLIYFQGNSAPDKSGLPSDRFSAERTGGSVSTLTIQRTQQEDSAVYLCASSRGASSYNEQFFGPGTRLTVL.

The chain employs TRBV5-5 and TRBJ2-6; D is uncertain. Germline V gene lookup returns CDR1 SGHKS and CDR2 YYEKEE (reference sequence). The V end was cut by 4 bases, the J end by 0 bases, with 14 bases between. The CDR3 has 17 residues. The CDR3 region is CASSPLLGPSGANVLTF. The CDR3 region has the DNA TGTGCCAGCAGCCCTCTCCTTGGACCCTCTGGGGCCAACGTCCTGACTTTC. The complete variable domain, with remaining parts taken from reference TRBV5-5 and TRBJ2-6, reads DAGVTQSPTHLIKTRGQQVTLRCSPISGHKSVSWYQQVLGQGPQFIFQYYEKEERGRGNFPDRFSARQFPNYSSELNVNALLLGDSALYLCASSPLLGPSGANVLTFGAGSRLTVL.

The chain links TRBV7-8 to TRBJ2-2; D is perhaps TRBD1 (6 bases). V was cut by 0 bases and J by 0 bases, with 11 bases left in between. Germline V gene data show CDR1 as SGHVS and CDR2 as FQNEAQ. CDR3 size: 17 residues. CDR3 nucleotides: TGTGCCAGCAGCTTAGCACACAGGGTTTCGAACACCGGGGAGCTGTTTTTT. Residues: CASSLAHRVSNTGELFF. The full variable domain, its missing parts supplied by reference TRBV7-8 and TRBJ2-2, is GAGVSQSPRYKVAKRGQDVALRCDPISGHVSLFWYQQALGQGPEFLTYFQNEAQLDKSGLPSDRFFAERPEGSVSTLKIQRTQQEDSAVYLCASSLAHRVSNTGELFFGEGSRLTVL.

The DNA for the CDR3 is TGCGCCAGCACCCATTCCGGGACAGGGGGTAATGAGCAGTTCTTC. Its protein is CASTHSGTGGNEQFF. The V and J genes are TRBV5-1 and TRBJ2-1, with TRBD1 matching over 11 bases. Per the germline V gene, CDR1 is SGHRS and CDR2 is YFSETQ. The junction had 9 bases not matched to a gene; V was cut back by 6 bases and J by 7 bases. The CDR3 totals 15 residues.

The chain employs TRBV6-6 and TRBJ2-5; no reliable D call. V was shortened by 5 bases and J by 5 bases, with 15 bases between the two germline ends. The CDR3 runs to 14 residues. Germline CDR1 MNHNY, CDR2 SVGAGI (reference sequence). The CDR3 sequence: CASSPWTLGETQYF. The CDR3 DNA reads TGTGCCAGCAGTCCCTGGACCCTGGGGGAGACCCAGTACTTC.

The chain joins TRBV6-1 to TRBJ2-5, with D maybe TRBD1 (8 bases). Germline V gene lookup returns CDR1 MNHNS and CDR2 SASEGT. With 1 base removed from V and 4 bases from J, the gap between germline ends came to 10 bases. CDR3 length: 14 residues. The CDR3 nucleotides are TGTGCCAGCAGTGAAGACAGGGGGGGAGAGACCCAGTACTTC. This codes for CASSEDRGGETQYF.

The chain carries TRBV7-9 and TRBJ1-6; D ambiguous. The CDR3 extends over 14 amino acids. V lost 5 bases, J lost 7 bases, and 12 bases lay in between. Germline V gene lookup returns CDR1 SEHNR and CDR2 FQNEAQ (reference sequence). The CDR3 is CASSPYGENSPLHF. DNA of the CDR3: TGTGCCAGCAGCCCGTACGGTGAAAATTCACCCCTCCACTTT.

The genes are TRBV6-1 and TRBJ1-4; D not certain. The CDR3 sequence is 14 residues long. The ends were cut back, 8 bases at V and 5 bases at J, with 15 bases in the middle. Germline V gives CDR1 MNHNS, CDR2 SASEGT. The CDR3 region is CASLDRIGNEKLFF. DNA of the CDR3: TGTGCCAGCCTAGACCGGATCGGGAATGAAAAACTGTTTTTT.

The V gene is TRBV2, the J gene TRBJ2-3; D possibly corresponds to TRBD2 (6 bases). The CDR3 extends over 14 amino acids. Germline V gives CDR1 SNHLY, CDR2 FYNNEI. Trimming removed 5 bases from V and 3 bases from J, with 12 bases in between. In nucleotides, the CDR3 is TGTGCCAGCAGTCCGGGACTGGCGACAGATACGCAGTATTTT. Encoded protein: CASSPGLATDTQYF. The variable domain in full, with the rest retrieved from reference TRBV2 and TRBJ2-3, is EPEVTQTPSHQVTQMGQEVILRCVPISNHLYFYWYRQILGQKVEFLVSFYNNEISEKSEIFDDQFSVERPDGSNFTLKIRSTKLEDSAMYFCASSPGLATDTQYFGPGTRLTVL.